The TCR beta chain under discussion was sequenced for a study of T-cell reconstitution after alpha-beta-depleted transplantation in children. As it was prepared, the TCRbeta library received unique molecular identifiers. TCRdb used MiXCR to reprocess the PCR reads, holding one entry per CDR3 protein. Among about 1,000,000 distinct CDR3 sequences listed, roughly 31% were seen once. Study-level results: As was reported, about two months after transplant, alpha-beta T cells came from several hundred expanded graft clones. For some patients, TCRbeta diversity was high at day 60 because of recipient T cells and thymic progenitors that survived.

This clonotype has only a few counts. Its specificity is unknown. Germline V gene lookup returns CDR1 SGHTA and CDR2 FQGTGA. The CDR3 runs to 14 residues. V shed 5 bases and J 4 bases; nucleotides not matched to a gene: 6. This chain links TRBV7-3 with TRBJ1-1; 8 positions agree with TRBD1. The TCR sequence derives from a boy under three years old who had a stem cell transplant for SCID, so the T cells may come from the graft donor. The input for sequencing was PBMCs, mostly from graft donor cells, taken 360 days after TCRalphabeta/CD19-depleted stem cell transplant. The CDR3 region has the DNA TGTGCCAGCAGCCCATACAGGGGGAGCACTGAAGCTTTCTTT. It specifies CASSPYRGSTEAFF.